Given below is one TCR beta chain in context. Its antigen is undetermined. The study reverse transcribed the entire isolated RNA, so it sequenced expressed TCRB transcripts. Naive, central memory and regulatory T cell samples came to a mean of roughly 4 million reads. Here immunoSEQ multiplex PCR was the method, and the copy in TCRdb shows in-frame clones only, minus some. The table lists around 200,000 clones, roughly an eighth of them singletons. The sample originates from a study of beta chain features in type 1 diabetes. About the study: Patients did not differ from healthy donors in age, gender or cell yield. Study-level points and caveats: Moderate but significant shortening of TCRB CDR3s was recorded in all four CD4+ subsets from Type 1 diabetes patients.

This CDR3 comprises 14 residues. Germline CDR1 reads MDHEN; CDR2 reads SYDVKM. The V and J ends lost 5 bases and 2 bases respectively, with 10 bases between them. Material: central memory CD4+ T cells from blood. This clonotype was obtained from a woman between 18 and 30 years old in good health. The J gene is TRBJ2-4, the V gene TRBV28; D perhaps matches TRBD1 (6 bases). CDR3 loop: CASSPGDSKNIQYF. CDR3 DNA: TGTGCCAGCAGTCCAGGGGATTCCAAAAACATTCAGTACTTC.